This TCR beta chain was retrieved from a study of PD-L1 blockade in urothelial cancer. Study at large: Dosed intravenously at 1,200 mg every 3 weeks, atezolizumab was initiated by patients at some point between 2013 and 2014. Males with bladder-origin urothelial cancer made up about 90% of the roughly 29 patients. Analyzed time points were 3 weeks (second dose) and 6 weeks after therapy began.

Time point: pretreatment peripheral blood. From germline, CDR1 is ENHRY and CDR2 SYGVKD. CDR3 length: 13 residues. Deletions cut 2 bases from V and 4 bases from J, with 8 bases between. Measured with immunoSEQ multiplex PCR; TCRdb has only the in-frame clones, and not every one. The sample has around 86,000 clones; 70% to 90% are singletons. This clone appeared a single time. This chain connects TRBV10-3 to TRBJ1-2; D is perhaps TRBD1 (5 bases). This material consisted of PBMCs, taken around atezolizumab (anti-PD-L1) treatment. The receptor comes from a man aged 40-49 years with urothelial cancer. Here the CDR3 DNA reads TGTGCCATCAGTGAGACAGGAGTCTATGGCTACACCTTC. Amino acid sequence: CAISETGVYGYTF.